This T cell receptor beta chain was sequenced during a study of OX40 agonist ivuxolimab in advanced cancers. CDR1 and CDR2 (germline): MNHEY, SVGAGI. V was pared by 6 bases and J by 0 bases, with 1 base of the junction left unmatched. The length of the CDR3 is 14 residues. TCRdb's copy holds only in-frame clones and misses some; the assay was immunoSEQ multiplex PCR. Found here are 55,000 to 80,000 clones, 92% of them singletons; the top ten hold 0.6% to 0.8%. Comment on this clone: Its antigen is unidentified.

Autoimmune disease history or systemic immunosuppression barred patients. Study-wide results and limits: Expanded peripheral T-cell antigen specificity went undetermined.

The source material was CD4+ or CD8+ T cells sorted from blood, sampled in a trial of the OX40 agonist ivuxolimab. The clonotype originates from an adult with an advanced solid tumor such as melanoma, head and neck, liver or kidney cancer. The rearrangement uses TRBV6-5 and TRBJ2-7, with 11 bases that match TRBD1. Written as DNA, the CDR3 is TGTGCCAGCAGGGGACAGGGGGTCTCCTACGAGCAGTACTTC. Its protein is CASRGQGVSYEQYF.